These 31 T cell receptor beta chains share one sample of origin, sequenced in a study of shared T cell receptors in the human thymus. Clones were read by immunoSEQ multiplex PCR, and TCRdb kept only the in-frame ones, dropping some. Seen here are some 720,000 clones, around nine tenths observed once, and the top ten hold over 0.008%. The data were also submitted as part of a second study, on human thymus T cells.

What was sequenced was thymocytes. These TCRs come from a boy in the first two years of life with a congenital heart defect.

This chain joins TRBV7-6 and TRBJ2-7; 10 bases map to TRBD2. CDR3 length: 17 residues. V was clipped by 3 bases and J by 5 bases; unmatched bases: 13. Germline-derived CDR1 and CDR2 are SGHVS and FNYEAQ. The CDR3 bases are TGTGCCAGCAGCTTGGGTCCAGCTAGCGGGAGCACCCACGAGCAGTACTTC. Protein sequence: CASSLGPASGSTHEQYF.

The rearrangement uses TRBV27 and TRBJ2-3; weak D call: TRBD2 (8 bases). The CDR3 is 19 residues long. The V end lost 4 bases, the J end lost 3 bases, and 26 bases lay between the germline ends. Germline loops: CDR1 MNHEY, CDR2 SMNVEV (reference sequence). CDR3 amino acids: CASSSRRGLWTSRTDTQYF. The CDR3 DNA sequence: TGTGCCAGCAGTTCGAGGAGGGGGCTGTGGACTAGCAGGACAGATACGCAGTATTTT.

This clone was seen just once. The J gene is TRBJ2-6, the V gene TRBV11-2, with D possibly being TRBD1 (5 bases). In germline, CDR1 is SGHAT, CDR2 FQNNGV. Trimming removed 1 base at V and 4 bases at J, with 11 bases between. The CDR3 is 16 amino acids. The CDR3 DNA sequence: TGTGCCAGCAGCTTAGGGGGCAGGGCCGGGGCCAACGTCCTGACTTTC. This gives the protein CASSLGGRAGANVLTF.

V is TRBV27 and J is TRBJ2-4; possibly TRBD1 for D (6 bases). V lost 5 bases and J lost 4, with 15 bases in between. Germline CDR1 is MNHEY and CDR2 is SMNVEV (reference sequence). The CDR3 consists of 15 residues. The CDR3: CASSPTGSGKNIQYF. CDR3 sequence (DNA): TGTGCCAGCAGTCCGACAGGCTCCGGGAAAAACATTCAGTACTTC.

The rearrangement joins TRBV19 to TRBJ2-5, with 7 nucleotides matching TRBD1. J lost 2 bases, V lost 5 bases, and 17 bases had no gene match. The V gene's germline CDR1 is LNHDA and CDR2 SQIVND (reference sequence). CDR3 length: 18 amino acids. DNA for the CDR3: TGTGCCAGTAGTCCGGGACAGCCGGGGCAAAACAAACAAGAGACCCAGTACTTC. It codes for CASSPGQPGQNKQETQYF.

CDR3 nucleotide sequence: TGCGCCAGCAGCCCCCAGATGGGTAGCGGGAGGAGGGGCACAGATACGCAGTATTTT. Its translation is CASSPQMGSGRRGTDTQYF. The chain has TRBV4-3 and TRBJ2-3; 10 bases are shared with TRBD2. Germline V lookup: CDR1 LGHNA, CDR2 YSLEER. The CDR3 is made up of 19 amino acids. V trimming: 4 bases; J trimming: 1 base; junction bases outside the gene matches: 14.

This chain joins TRBV28 and TRBJ2-1; the match to TRBD2 covers 15 bases. V lost 4 bases and J lost 6; bases outside the gene matches: 10. Per germline, CDR1 MDHEN and CDR2 SYDVKM. The CDR3 has 18 residues. The CDR3 region has the DNA TGTGCCAGCAGTTCCGGCGGACTAGCGGGAGGGCCGTTCAATGAGCAGTTCTTC. As protein: CASSSGGLAGGPFNEQFF. The full variable domain, rest sourced from reference TRBV28 and TRBJ2-1, is DVKVTQSSRYLVKRTGEKVFLECVQDMDHENMFWYRQDPGLGLRLIYFSYDVKMKEKGDIPEGYSVSREKKERFSLILESASTNQTSMYLCASSSGGLAGGPFNEQFFGPGTRLTVL.

V usage is TRBV9 and J usage is TRBJ2-5; TRBD2 agrees at 8 bases. The CDR3 is 17 residues long. V was clipped by 4 bases and J by 4 bases; unmatched bases: 15. CDR1 is SGDLS and CDR2 is YYNGEE in the germline V gene. The DNA of the CDR3 is TGTGCCAGCAGCCTCAGGATCCCAGCGGGAGAGAGAGAGACCCAGTACTTC. It codes for CASSLRIPAGERETQYF.

This clone showed up just once. This chain connects TRBV30 to TRBJ1-3; no clear D gene. The CDR3 totals 13 residues. The V gene lost 0 bases and the J gene lost 8 bases, with 11 bases spanning the gap. The germline V gene has CDR1 GTSNPN and CDR2 SVGIG (reference sequence). CDR3 loop: CAWSVSSGHTIYF. The CDR3 DNA reads as TGTGCCTGGAGTGTCTCATCCGGTCACACCATATATTTT.

CDR3 nucleotide sequence: TGCGCCAGCAGCCCGGGACATTTCGACAATGAGCAGTTCTTC. Its protein is CASSPGHFDNEQFF. The J gene is TRBJ2-1, the V gene TRBV5-1; a possible D gene is TRBD1 (6 bases). Trimming removed 4 bases at V and 5 bases at J, with 13 bases between. The CDR3 has 14 residues. Germline CDR1 is SGHRS and CDR2 is YFSETQ.

V gene TRBV7-2 combines with J gene TRBJ1-6; no reliable D call. Trimming cost V 5 bases and J 0 bases, with 11 bases left between them. CDR1 and CDR2 (germline): SGHTA, FQGNSA. The CDR3 is 16 residues long. The CDR3 region has the DNA TGTGCCAGCAGCCACCAGGCGAGCTCCTATAATTCACCCCTCCACTTT. Protein sequence: CASSHQASSYNSPLHF.

J is TRBJ2-7 and V is TRBV7-9; 7 bases agree with TRBD2. Germline CDR1 and CDR2: SEHNR and FQNEAQ (reference sequence). V lost 5 bases, J lost 4 bases, and 8 bases stayed unmatched. CDR3 length: 14 amino acids. The CDR3 bases are TGTGCCAGCAGCAGCCCGCTAGCGGAGTACGAGCAGTACTTC. Its protein product is CASSSPLAEYEQYF. The whole variable domain, filled in from reference TRBV7-9 and TRBJ2-7, reads DTGVSQNPRHKITKRGQNVTFRCDPISEHNRLYWYRQTLGQGPEFLTYFQNEAQLEKSRLLSDRFSAERPKGSFSTLEIQRTEQGDSAMYLCASSSPLAEYEQYFGPGTRLTVT.

The CDR3 is CASSDARGPFYNEQFF. In DNA form, the CDR3 reads TGTGCCAGCAGCGATGCTAGAGGCCCGTTTTACAATGAGCAGTTCTTC. The chain couples TRBV9 to TRBJ2-1; D uncertain. The CDR3 totals 16 residues. V lost 3 bases, J lost 4 bases, and 17 bases lay in between. Germline CDR1 reads SGDLS; CDR2 reads YYNGEE.

This chain links TRBV10-3 with TRBJ1-1, with a weak D call TRBD1 (5 bases). Germline-derived CDR1 and CDR2 are ENHRY and SYGVKD. With 0 bases removed from V and 3 bases from J, the gap between germline ends came to 17 bases. The CDR3 length is 17 residues. The CDR3 spells CAISESTRLAGYTEAFF. DNA for the CDR3: TGTGCCATCAGTGAGTCGACTCGTCTTGCAGGGTACACTGAAGCTTTCTTT.

The rearrangement uses TRBV19 and TRBJ1-1; TRBD1 matches 10 bases. This CDR3 comprises 15 residues. V shed 0 bases, J shed 10 bases, and the junction held 8 bases outside the gene matches. Germline V CDR1 and CDR2: LNHDA, SQIVND (reference sequence). The CDR3 nucleotides are TGTGCCAGTAGTATAGATCCGGGACAGGGGCGCCCAGCTTTCTTT. This translates into CASSIDPGQGRPAFF.

The chain combines TRBV7-9 with TRBJ2-1, with D tentatively TRBD1 (6 bases). Per germline, CDR1 SEHNR and CDR2 FQNEAQ (reference sequence). V lost 6 bases and J 7 bases, leaving 10 bases between the germline ends. This CDR3 region has 12 residues. This CDR3 is CASSTTGNEQFF. The CDR3 DNA reads TGTGCCAGCAGTACAACAGGGAATGAGCAGTTCTTC.

The chain carries TRBV5-1 and TRBJ2-3; TRBD1 is a possible D gene (6 bases). The germline CDR1 and CDR2 sequences are SGHRS and YFSETQ. V lost 4 bases, J lost 0 bases, and 12 bases lay in between. The CDR3 has 15 residues. The CDR3: CASSVDRTSTDTQYF. The CDR3, as DNA: TGCGCCAGCAGCGTGGACAGAACTAGCACAGATACGCAGTATTTT.

This sequence joins TRBV6-5 and TRBJ1-3; D is ambiguous. Looked up from germline, CDR1 is MNHEY and CDR2 is SVGAGI. With 6 bases removed from V and 0 bases from J, the gap between germline ends came to 12 bases. This CDR3 is 15 amino acids long. The CDR3 protein is CASRPDGGSGNTIYF. In DNA, the CDR3 is TGTGCCAGCAGACCCGATGGAGGCTCTGGAAACACCATATATTTT.

The chain is built from TRBV10-1 and TRBJ2-5; 8 bases agree with TRBD2. Germline V gene lookup returns CDR1 WNHNN and CDR2 SYGVQD (reference sequence). V shed 2 bases, J shed 4 bases, and the junction held 9 bases outside the gene matches. This CDR3 contains 16 residues. The CDR3 bases are TGCGCCAGCAGTGAGAACCGGACCCGGGGGGGAGAGACCCAGTACTTC. Protein sequence: CASSENRTRGGETQYF.

The rearrangement joins TRBV5-1 to TRBJ2-7, with a weak D call TRBD1 (8 bases). CDR1 and CDR2 from the germline V gene are SGHRS and YFSETQ. The CDR3 sequence is 19 residues long. V lost 0 bases and J lost 7, with 29 bases in between. The CDR3 bases are TGCGCCAGCAGCTTGGCAGGGGGCGAGGGAGGGCCACGTTTATCGGAGCAGTACTTC. This encodes CASSLAGGEGGPRLSEQYF.

The V gene is TRBV5-1, the J gene TRBJ1-1; D is possibly TRBD1 (5 bases). The length of the CDR3 is 16 residues. V was pared by 0 bases and J by 10 bases, with 22 bases between. Germline V lookup: CDR1 SGHRS, CDR2 YFSETQ. The CDR3 nucleotides read TGCGCCAGCAGCTTGGGGTCCCCGCCGACATGGAGGGGAGCTTTCTTT. Encoded protein: CASSLGSPPTWRGAFF.

This chain connects TRBV4-3 to TRBJ2-3, with TRBD1 identical over 8 bases. The CDR3 totals 17 residues. V gave up 3 bases and J gave up 4 bases; unmatched junction bases: 12. Germline V gene lookup returns CDR1 LGHNA and CDR2 YSLEER. CDR3 DNA: TGCGCCAGCAGCCAGGACGCCCGGGACAGGACGGCAGATACGCAGTATTTT. This sequence encodes CASSQDARDRTADTQYF.

The rearrangement links TRBV7-9 to TRBJ2-3; D is perhaps TRBD2 (6 bases). CDR3 size: 19 residues. V was pared by 6 bases and J by 4 bases, with 29 bases between. Germline CDR1 and CDR2: SEHNR and FQNEAQ (reference sequence). The CDR3 coding sequence is TGTGCCAGCAGTTATCCAGGCCCCCGGGACTCCGGGGTGCCAGATACGCAGTATTTT. Amino acids: CASSYPGPRDSGVPDTQYF.

J is TRBJ2-3 and V is TRBV14; 8 positions match TRBD1. CDR1 and CDR2 from the germline V gene are SGHDN and FVKESK. Trimming at V came to 5 bases and at J to 3 bases, leaving 4 bases not matched to a gene. The CDR3 consists of 14 residues. The CDR3 spells CASSRTGRTDTQYF. DNA for the CDR3: TGTGCCAGCAGCAGGACAGGGAGGACAGATACGCAGTATTTT.

This chain joins TRBV5-6 and TRBJ1-4; D is perhaps TRBD1 (6 bases). CDR3 size: 17 residues. Trimming stripped 4 bases from V and 6 bases from J, with 22 bases between. The germline V gene encodes CDR1 SGHDT and CDR2 YYEEEE. CDR3 nucleotide sequence: TGTGCCAGCAGCAACCCGGGACAAAAGAGGAGCGATGAAAAACTGTTTTTT. Protein product: CASSNPGQKRSDEKLFF.

This clone was detected a few times. The genes are TRBV6-6 and TRBJ2-5; tentatively, D is TRBD2 (6 bases). Germline CDR1 reads MNHNY; CDR2 reads SVGAGI (reference sequence). This CDR3 contains 13 residues. Trimming pared 5 bases from V and 7 bases from J, leaving 14 bases between. The CDR3 sequence: CASSKPPGGTQYF. Written as DNA, the CDR3 is TGTGCCAGCAGTAAACCGCCCGGGGGGACCCAGTACTTC.

The chain uses TRBV15 and TRBJ1-5; D call uncertain. V lost 2 bases and J 7 bases, leaving 9 bases between the germline ends. The CDR3 runs 13 residues. From germline, CDR1 is LNHNV and CDR2 YYDKDF (reference sequence). CDR3 DNA: TGTGCCACCAGCAGAACCTCCGGGCAGCCCCAGCATTTT. It specifies CATSRTSGQPQHF.

This chain uses TRBV14 with TRBJ2-2; no clear D. Trimming shortened V by 2 bases and J by 4 bases, and 14 bases separated the two germline ends. The CDR3 is 16 residues long. Germline values: CDR1 SGHDN, CDR2 FVKESK. CDR3 DNA sequence: TGTGCCAGCAGCCAATGCCCTAGAGGCGTCACCGGGGAGCTGTTTTTT. Protein product: CASSQCPRGVTGELFF.

This clone occurred once. The chain combines TRBV27 with TRBJ2-5; D perhaps matches TRBD1 (6 bases). The closer fit of TRBJ2-7 to the DNA end suggests the J call may be wrong. Germline-derived CDR1 and CDR2 are MNHEY and SMNVEV (reference sequence). This CDR3 has 14 amino acids. CDR3 loop: CASSTPDRSYEQYF. The CDR3 DNA reads as TGTGCCAGCAGTACACCCGACAGGTCCTACGAGCAGTACTTC.

The rearrangement joins TRBV10-2 to TRBJ2-2, with D possibly matching TRBD1 (5 bases). The V gene lost 6 bases and the J gene lost 7 bases, with 12 bases spanning the gap. This CDR3 has 13 residues. CDR1 and CDR2 (germline): WSHSY, SAAADI. The CDR3 here is CASRGLGGGELFF. The CDR3 DNA reads as TGCGCCAGCAGGGGGCTAGGTGGCGGGGAGCTGTTTTTT.

The chain recombines TRBV5-1 with TRBJ2-1; 10 nucleotides match TRBD2. The V gene end was trimmed by 5 bases and the J gene end by 5 bases; junction bases not matched to a gene: 10. CDR1 and CDR2 from the germline V gene are SGHRS and YFSETQ. This CDR3 is built from 16 residues. CDR3 bases: TGCGCCAGCAGTTCCATTCTAGCGGGAGTAAACAATGAGCAGTTCTTC. Its translation is CASSSILAGVNNEQFF.